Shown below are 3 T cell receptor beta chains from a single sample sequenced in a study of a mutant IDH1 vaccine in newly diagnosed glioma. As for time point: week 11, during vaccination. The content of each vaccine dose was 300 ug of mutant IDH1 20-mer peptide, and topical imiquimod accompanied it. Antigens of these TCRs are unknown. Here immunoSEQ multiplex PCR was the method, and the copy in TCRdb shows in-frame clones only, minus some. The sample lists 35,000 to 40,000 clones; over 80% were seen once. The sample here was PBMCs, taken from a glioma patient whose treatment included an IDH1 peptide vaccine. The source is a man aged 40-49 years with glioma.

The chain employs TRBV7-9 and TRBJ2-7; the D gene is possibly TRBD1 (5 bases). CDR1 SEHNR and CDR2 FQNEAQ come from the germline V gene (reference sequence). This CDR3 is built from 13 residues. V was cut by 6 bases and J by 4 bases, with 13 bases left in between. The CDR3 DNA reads TGTGCCAGCAGACCTTTTAGGGGATACGAGCAGTACTTC. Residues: CASRPFRGYEQYF.

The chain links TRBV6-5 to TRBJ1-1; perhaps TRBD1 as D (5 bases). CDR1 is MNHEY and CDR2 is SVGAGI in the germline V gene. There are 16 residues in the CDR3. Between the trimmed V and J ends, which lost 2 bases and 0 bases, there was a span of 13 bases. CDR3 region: CASSYGGHFLNTEAFF. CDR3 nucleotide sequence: TGTGCCAGCAGTTACGGCGGACACTTCTTGAACACTGAAGCTTTCTTT.

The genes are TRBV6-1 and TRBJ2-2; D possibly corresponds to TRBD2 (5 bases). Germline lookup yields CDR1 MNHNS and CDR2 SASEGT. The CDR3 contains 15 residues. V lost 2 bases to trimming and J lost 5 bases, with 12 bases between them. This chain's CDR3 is CASSESGRRTGELFF. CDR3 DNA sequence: TGTGCCAGCAGTGAATCGGGGAGAAGAACCGGGGAGCTGTTTTTT.